This T cell receptor beta chain stems from a study of chemoradiotherapy in HPV16-positive cancers. Overall study findings and caveats: Candidate HPV-specific clones and E7-related TCR motifs grew in tumor during treatment.

Remarks on this clone: The antigen remains undetermined.

Trimming cost V 0 bases and J 5 bases, with 17 bases left between them. CDR3 length: 17 residues. CDR1 is MDHEN and CDR2 is SYDVKM in the germline V gene. Using immunoSEQ multiplex PCR, the repertoire was profiled, and TCRdb retains in-frame clones only, with some absent. The sample lists about 16,000 clones, more than 70% occurring once. The rearrangement joins TRBV28 to TRBJ1-5; no firm D call. The sample here was taken from a patient who underwent chemoradiotherapy. This TCR was recovered from a human donor with HPV-associated anogenital cancer. In nucleotides, the CDR3 is TGTGCCAGCAGTTTATGGGTGGGGTCCCCTAGGGATCAGCCCCAGCATTTT. Residues: CASSLWVGSPRDQPQHF.